This T cell receptor (beta chain) was retrieved from a study of read filtering for tumor transcriptome and immune sequencing. This clonotype was counted many times. Its antigen is not identified. Study results and caveats: Dropping single-read clonotypes raised IR-seq and RNA-seq shared-clonotype correlation.

The germline CDR1 and CDR2 sequences are ENHRY and SYGVKD. V dropped 4 bases and J dropped 4; count of bases not matched to a gene: 5. CDR3 length: 14 residues. From approximately 430 ng of RNA, a library with molecular barcoded alpha/delta and beta/gamma adaptors was made. Each CDR3 protein is one row after TCRdb ran MiXCR on the reads. The sample records around 130,000 distinct CDR3 sequences, roughly 13% being singletons. Sampling of bone marrow took place during active disease in every patient. This TCR was recovered from a donor aged 40 or over with multiple myeloma. The sample comprised a population of CD138-negative cells sorted from bone marrow. The chain carries TRBV10-3 and TRBJ2-3; 7 bases agree with TRBD2. The CDR3 loop reads CAISAAGDPDTQYF. The CDR3 region has the DNA TGTGCCATCAGTGCTGCGGGAGATCCAGATACGCAGTATTTT.